Listed below are T cell receptor beta chains from one sample, sequenced in a study of OX40 agonist ivuxolimab in advanced cancers. Data came from immunoSEQ multiplex PCR; TCRdb stores just in-frame clones and leaves some out. Found here are roughly 64,000 clones, 84% of them singletons; the top ten hold around 9.5%. The sequencing used CD4+ or CD8+ T cells sorted from blood, collected in a trial of the OX40 agonist ivuxolimab. These receptors came from an adult with an advanced solid tumor such as melanoma, head and neck, liver or kidney cancer. The CDR3 runs from the conserved cysteine through the conserved F or W. The D gene is left open where the match is weak. Where a row states a size, it is once, few, many or the class of an expanded clone; other rows omit it.

cdr3_nt: TGTGCCAGCAGCCTAGCTAGCAATCAGCCCCAGCATTTT; cdr3_aa: CASSLASNQPQHF; d_call: -; v_call: TRBV4-2; clone_size: few; cdr3_length: 13; j_call: TRBJ1-5
cdr3_nt: TGCGCCAGCAGCCGGGCCACTGTGGGCTATGGCTACACCTTC; cdr3_aa: CASSRATVGYGYTF; d_call: -; v_call: TRBV4-1; clone_size: -; cdr3_length: 14; j_call: TRBJ1-2
cdr3_nt: TGTGCCAGCAGTAAAGACAGGGGACAGGAGACCCAGTACTTC; cdr3_aa: CASSKDRGQETQYF; d_call: TRBD1; v_call: TRBV2; clone_size: -; cdr3_length: 14; j_call: TRBJ2-5
cdr3_nt: TGTGCCAGCAGCTTGGCTAGCGGGGGCCCCTACAATGAGCAGTTCTTC; cdr3_aa: CASSLASGGPYNEQFF; d_call: TRBD2; v_call: TRBV5-6; clone_size: -; cdr3_length: 16; j_call: TRBJ2-1
cdr3_nt: TGTGCCAGCTCACTCGGACAGAGGGATGAAGCTTTCTTT; cdr3_aa: CASSLGQRDEAFF; d_call: -; v_call: TRBV18; clone_size: -; cdr3_length: 13; j_call: TRBJ1-1
cdr3_nt: TGTGCCAGCAGCTCCGATGCGGGGGGTGGGTACGAGCAGTACTTC; cdr3_aa: CASSSDAGGGYEQYF; d_call: TRBD2; v_call: TRBV5-6; clone_size: -; cdr3_length: 15; j_call: TRBJ2-7
cdr3_nt: TGTGCCAGCAGCTACGACAGGGGGAACTATGGCTACACCTTC; cdr3_aa: CASSYDRGNYGYTF; d_call: TRBD1; v_call: TRBV5-4; clone_size: -; cdr3_length: 14; j_call: TRBJ1-2
cdr3_nt: TGTGCCTCACGACCTTCGGCTGCCTATGGCTACACCTTC; cdr3_aa: CASRPSAAYGYTF; d_call: -; v_call: TRBV19; clone_size: -; cdr3_length: 13; j_call: TRBJ1-2
cdr3_nt: TGCGCCAGCAGCCAATACAGGGACCAAGAGACCCAGTACTTC; cdr3_aa: CASSQYRDQETQYF; d_call: -; v_call: TRBV4-1; clone_size: -; cdr3_length: 14; j_call: TRBJ2-5
cdr3_nt: TGTGCCAGCAGTCGGACAGGGCAAGAGACCCAGTACTTC; cdr3_aa: CASSRTGQETQYF; d_call: TRBD1; v_call: TRBV27; clone_size: -; cdr3_length: 13; j_call: TRBJ2-5
cdr3_nt: TGTGCCAGTAGGCGGAGCGGGAGGAGCCATGAGCAGTTCTTC; cdr3_aa: CASRRSGRSHEQFF; d_call: TRBD2; v_call: TRBV19; clone_size: -; cdr3_length: 14; j_call: TRBJ2-1
cdr3_nt: TGCGCCAGCAGCCGACAGCAACCGGGACAGGGACTCGGGGAGCTGTTTTTT; cdr3_aa: CASSRQQPGQGLGELFF; d_call: TRBD1; v_call: TRBV4-1; clone_size: -; cdr3_length: 17; j_call: TRBJ2-2
cdr3_nt: TGCGCCAGCAGTTATGGGACGGGCTCTGGAAACACCATATATTTT; cdr3_aa: CASSYGTGSGNTIYF; d_call: -; v_call: TRBV5-1; clone_size: -; cdr3_length: 15; j_call: TRBJ1-3
cdr3_nt: TGTGCCAGCAGTCCACGGACAGGGGTGGGGAACAATGAGCAGTTCTTC; cdr3_aa: CASSPRTGVGNNEQFF; d_call: TRBD1; v_call: TRBV27; clone_size: -; cdr3_length: 16; j_call: TRBJ2-1
cdr3_nt: TGTGCCAGTAGTATTGCGGGCAGGGTCTACGAGCAGTACTTC; cdr3_aa: CASSIAGRVYEQYF; d_call: -; v_call: TRBV19; clone_size: -; cdr3_length: 14; j_call: TRBJ2-7
cdr3_nt: TGTGCCAGCAGTGGACAAGTAACTAATGAAAAACTGTTTTTT; cdr3_aa: CASSGQVTNEKLFF; d_call: -; v_call: TRBV6-6; clone_size: -; cdr3_length: 14; j_call: TRBJ1-4
cdr3_nt: TGCGCCAGCAGCCAAGTGAGCCTGAGCACAGATACGCAGTATTTT; cdr3_aa: CASSQVSLSTDTQYF; d_call: -; v_call: TRBV4-1; clone_size: -; cdr3_length: 15; j_call: TRBJ2-3
cdr3_nt: TGTGCCAGCAGTTACGCGACCGACTATGGCTACACCTTC; cdr3_aa: CASSYATDYGYTF; d_call: -; v_call: TRBV6-5; clone_size: -; cdr3_length: 13; j_call: TRBJ1-2
cdr3_nt: TGTGCCAGCAGCTTAGGGACAGATTATGGCTACACCTTC; cdr3_aa: CASSLGTDYGYTF; d_call: TRBD1; v_call: TRBV5-4; clone_size: -; cdr3_length: 13; j_call: TRBJ1-2
cdr3_nt: TGTGCCAGCAGGGCCGGGACAGGGGGCAATCAGCCCCAGCATTTT; cdr3_aa: CASRAGTGGNQPQHF; d_call: TRBD1; v_call: TRBV27; clone_size: once; cdr3_length: 15; j_call: TRBJ1-5
cdr3_nt: TGTGCCAGTGGGGTACAGGGTCCAAGCGGGGAGCTGTTTTTT; cdr3_aa: CASGVQGPSGELFF; d_call: -; v_call: TRBV5-5; clone_size: -; cdr3_length: 14; j_call: TRBJ2-2
cdr3_nt: TGTGCCAGCAGCTTTCTGGCTAGCGGGGGACGCACAGATACGCAGTATTTT; cdr3_aa: CASSFLASGGRTDTQYF; d_call: TRBD2; v_call: TRBV7-2; clone_size: -; cdr3_length: 17; j_call: TRBJ2-3
cdr3_nt: TGTGCCAGCAGCGTATGGGACAGACCGTCGACAGATACGCAGTATTTT; cdr3_aa: CASSVWDRPSTDTQYF; d_call: TRBD1; v_call: TRBV9; clone_size: -; cdr3_length: 16; j_call: TRBJ2-3
cdr3_nt: TGCGCCAGCAGTCCGGAGGGGGGGCGACACAATGAGCAGTTCTTC; cdr3_aa: CASSPEGGRHNEQFF; d_call: -; v_call: TRBV5-1; clone_size: few; cdr3_length: 15; j_call: TRBJ2-1
cdr3_nt: TGCGCCAGCAGCTTCTCAGCTTACTATGGCTACACCTTC; cdr3_aa: CASSFSAYYGYTF; d_call: -; v_call: TRBV5-1; clone_size: -; cdr3_length: 13; j_call: TRBJ1-2
cdr3_nt: TGTGCCAGCAGCTCCTCCTGGGGGGCAGGGTCAGATACGCAGTATTTT; cdr3_aa: CASSSSWGAGSDTQYF; d_call: -; v_call: TRBV11-3; clone_size: -; cdr3_length: 16; j_call: TRBJ2-3
cdr3_nt: TGTGCCGCGGGACCATCCGAAGGGTACGGCACCGGGGAGCTGTTTTTT; cdr3_aa: CAAGPSEGYGTGELFF; d_call: -; v_call: TRBV10-3; clone_size: -; cdr3_length: 16; j_call: TRBJ2-2
cdr3_nt: TGTGCCAGCAGCCAAGGTTCCGGGTACGAGCAGTACTTC; cdr3_aa: CASSQGSGYEQYF; d_call: -; v_call: TRBV4-2; clone_size: -; cdr3_length: 13; j_call: TRBJ2-7
cdr3_nt: TGTGCCAGTAGTTCCGCGGCAGGGTTGGGTAATCAGCCCCAGCATTTT; cdr3_aa: CASSSAAGLGNQPQHF; d_call: -; v_call: TRBV19; clone_size: few; cdr3_length: 16; j_call: TRBJ1-5
cdr3_nt: TGTGCCAGCAGCTTTCTAGTACAGAACGAAAAACTGTTTTTT; cdr3_aa: CASSFLVQNEKLFF; d_call: -; v_call: TRBV5-5; clone_size: -; cdr3_length: 14; j_call: TRBJ1-4
cdr3_nt: TGTGCCAGCTCACCTTTCGACAGGGTCGAGCAGTACTTC; cdr3_aa: CASSPFDRVEQYF; d_call: TRBD1; v_call: TRBV18; clone_size: -; cdr3_length: 13; j_call: TRBJ2-7
cdr3_nt: TGTGCCAGCAGCTTAGAGGGCAGGGGGTCCGAGCAGTACTTC; cdr3_aa: CASSLEGRGSEQYF; d_call: TRBD1; v_call: TRBV7-2; clone_size: -; cdr3_length: 14; j_call: TRBJ2-7
cdr3_nt: TGTGCCAGCAGTTTAAGGCCCCGCTCCTACAATGAGCAGTTCTTC; cdr3_aa: CASSLRPRSYNEQFF; d_call: -; v_call: TRBV27; clone_size: -; cdr3_length: 15; j_call: TRBJ2-1
cdr3_nt: TGTGCCATCAGTGTGCAGGGGAACACTGAAGCTTTCTTT; cdr3_aa: CAISVQGNTEAFF; d_call: -; v_call: TRBV10-3; clone_size: -; cdr3_length: 13; j_call: TRBJ1-1
cdr3_nt: TGTGCCAGCAGCTTGGGACAAACCACCGGGGAGCTGTTTTTT; cdr3_aa: CASSLGQTTGELFF; d_call: -; v_call: TRBV7-2; clone_size: -; cdr3_length: 14; j_call: TRBJ2-2
cdr3_nt: TGTGCCTGGAGTCTCGGTTCTAGCACAGATACGCAGTATTTT; cdr3_aa: CAWSLGSSTDTQYF; d_call: -; v_call: TRBV30; clone_size: once; cdr3_length: 14; j_call: TRBJ2-3
cdr3_nt: TGTGCCAGCAGTGAGAGCTACGAGGGAGCTTTCTTT; cdr3_aa: CASSESYEGAFF; d_call: -; v_call: TRBV25-1; clone_size: -; cdr3_length: 12; j_call: TRBJ1-1
cdr3_nt: TGTGCCAGCAGTACCTTACCATCCTCCTACGAGCAGTACTTC; cdr3_aa: CASSTLPSSYEQYF; d_call: -; v_call: TRBV28; clone_size: -; cdr3_length: 14; j_call: TRBJ2-7
cdr3_nt: TGTGCCAGCAGCCCCGGACAGGGTGAAGCGACCCAGTACTTC; cdr3_aa: CASSPGQGEATQYF; d_call: TRBD1; v_call: TRBV7-8; clone_size: -; cdr3_length: 14; j_call: TRBJ2-5
cdr3_nt: TGTGCCAGCAGTTTATTCCCGGCCCGGACCCAGTACTTC; cdr3_aa: CASSLFPARTQYF; d_call: -; v_call: TRBV27; clone_size: -; cdr3_length: 13; j_call: TRBJ2-5
cdr3_nt: TGTGCCAGCAGCTCGGGACAGGGGTACTACGAGCAGTACTTC; cdr3_aa: CASSSGQGYYEQYF; d_call: TRBD1; v_call: TRBV5-8; clone_size: -; cdr3_length: 14; j_call: TRBJ2-7